This entry lists 23 T cell receptor beta chains sequenced from one sample in a study of T-cell reconstitution after alpha-beta-depleted transplantation in children. A library of TCRbeta sequences, prepared with unique molecular identifiers, was generated. TCRdb ran MiXCR on the PCR reads and lists one entry per CDR3 protein. The repertoire holds under 300,000 distinct CDR3 sequences, with 11% as singletons. Sequenced here: peripheral blood, sampled 180 days after TCRalphabeta/CD19-depleted stem cell transplant. These receptors originate from a male patient between 2 and 10 years old who had a stem cell transplant for chronic granulomatous disease, so the T cells may come from the graft donor.

This clonotype was seen repeatedly, ten times or more. The chain is built from TRBV20-1 and TRBJ2-7, with 8 nucleotides matching TRBD2. The V and J ends lost 3 bases and 3 bases, in that order; junction bases with no gene match: 10. The CDR3 consists of 15 residues. Germline V gene lookup returns CDR1 DFQATT and CDR2 SNEGSKA (reference sequence). The CDR3 reads CSASSGTRGFYEQYF. CDR3 bases: TGCAGTGCTAGTTCGGGGACTAGGGGTTTCTACGAGCAGTACTTC.

This clonotype occurred many times. V and J are TRBV20-1 and TRBJ2-7, with 8 positions matching TRBD2. V was clipped by 6 bases and J by 7 bases; unmatched bases: 14. Germline CDR1 DFQATT, CDR2 SNEGSKA (reference sequence). This CDR3 comprises 14 residues. CDR3 residues: CSARIAGYKIEQYF. CDR3 bases: TGCAGTGCCAGGATAGCGGGGTACAAGATAGAGCAGTACTTC.

The sample holds many counts of this clonotype. The chain has TRBV7-2 and TRBJ2-1, with TRBD1 matching 11 bases. CDR3 length equals 15 residues. Germline CDR1 reads SGHTA; CDR2 reads FQGNSA. Trimming cost V 3 bases and J 7 bases; bases outside gene matches: 5. DNA for the CDR3: TGTGCCAGCAGCTTGGACAGGGGGCATCAAAATGAGCAGTTCTTC. Protein: CASSLDRGHQNEQFF.

The chain has TRBV25-1 and TRBJ2-7, with 7 positions matching TRBD1. Looked up from germline, CDR1 is MGHDK and CDR2 is SYGVNS. After removal of 4 bases from V and 3 bases from J, the junction contained 9 bases not matched to a gene. The CDR3 extends over 15 amino acids. Here the CDR3 reads CASSVAQGSLYEQYF. In nucleotides, the CDR3 is TGTGCCAGCAGTGTAGCACAGGGGTCCCTCTACGAGCAGTACTTC.

This clonotype was found many times. The rearrangement joins TRBV2 to TRBJ1-6, with unresolved D. The CDR3 has 18 residues. Germline V gives CDR1 SNHLY, CDR2 FYNNEI. Trimming shortened V by 2 bases and J by 0 bases, and 14 bases separated the two germline ends. The CDR3 bases are TGTGCCAGCAGTGAAAGTATTGAGGTCGGCTCCTATAATTCACCCCTCCACTTT. Its protein product is CASSESIEVGSYNSPLHF.

This clonotype appeared many times. In DNA, the CDR3 is TGTGCCAGCAGGAGAGGGGGGGGCCCAGATACGCAGTATTTT. This sequence encodes CASRRGGGPDTQYF. The rearrangement joins TRBV12-3 or TRBV12-4 to TRBJ2-3, with a tentative D call TRBD2 (7 bases). This CDR3 spans 14 amino acids. Trimming pared 6 bases from V and 4 bases from J, leaving 14 bases between.

Ten or more counts support this clonotype. The chain joins TRBV12-3 or TRBV12-4 to TRBJ2-1; 15 bases align to TRBD2. Trimming took 5 bases from V and 4 from J; bases not matched to a gene: 6. This CDR3 is 17 amino acids long. The CDR3 spells CASSQSGTSGGYNEQFF. CDR3 in DNA: TGTGCCAGCAGTCAATCAGGGACTAGCGGGGGGTACAATGAGCAGTTCTTC.

This clonotype was seen many times. The chain carries TRBV6-2 or TRBV6-3 and TRBJ2-7; 12 nucleotides align to TRBD2. Unmatched junction bases numbered 5, after V lost 4 bases and J lost 4 bases. This CDR3 has 15 amino acids. The germline CDR1 and CDR2 sequences are MNHEY and SVGEGT. CDR3 protein: CASSSTSGGLYEQYF. The DNA of the CDR3 is TGTGCCAGCAGTTCAACTAGCGGGGGGCTATACGAGCAGTACTTC.

Many counts were recorded for this clonotype. V usage is TRBV20-1 and J usage is TRBJ2-7, with D possibly called TRBD1 or TRBD2 (5 bases each). CDR3 length: 11 residues. V shed 6 bases and J shed 3 bases, with 9 bases lying between them. Per germline, CDR1 DFQATT and CDR2 SNEGSKA (reference sequence). The CDR3 bases are TGCAGTGCCCCGGGGCTCTACGAGCAGTACTTC. The encoded protein is CSAPGLYEQYF.

This clonotype was seen repeatedly, ten times or more. The chain uses TRBV7-3 and TRBJ2-5; 8 bases match TRBD1. This CDR3 has 13 amino acids. Per germline, CDR1 SGHTA and CDR2 FQGTGA. The trim removed 4 bases at V and 3 bases at J, leaving 1 base unmatched. This CDR3 reads CASSSQGEETQYF. The CDR3 region has the DNA TGTGCCAGCAGCTCACAGGGGGAAGAGACCCAGTACTTC.

This clonotype was detected many times. The rearrangement uses TRBV5-1 and TRBJ2-1; 7 bases map to TRBD2. After removal of 2 bases from V and 7 bases from J, the junction contained 3 bases not matched to a gene. Germline lookup yields CDR1 SGHRS and CDR2 YFSETQ. CDR3 length: 13 residues. CDR3 in amino acids: CASSFGGRNEQFF. CDR3 coding DNA: TGCGCCAGCAGCTTTGGCGGGAGAAATGAGCAGTTCTTC.

This clonotype showed up many times. V gene TRBV6-2 or TRBV6-3 combines with J gene TRBJ2-7; 12 positions match TRBD2. Germline V gene data show CDR1 as MNHEY and CDR2 as SVGEGT. After removal of 7 bases from V and 6 bases from J, the junction contained 19 bases not matched to a gene. This CDR3 region has 18 residues. The CDR3 nucleotides read TGTGCCAGCACCATGGGGACAGTCCGACTAGCGGGAGTCAGCGAGCAGTACTTC. The encoded protein is CASTMGTVRLAGVSEQYF.

This clonotype was detected ten times or more. J is TRBJ2-7 and V is TRBV29-1; a possible D gene is TRBD1 (5 bases). The germline CDR1 and CDR2 sequences are SQVTM and ANQGSEA. CDR3 size: 12 residues. Trimming removed 4 bases from V and 3 bases from J, with 10 bases in between. CDR3 amino acids: CSVVWGDYEQYF. CDR3 sequence (DNA): TGCAGCGTTGTATGGGGCGACTACGAGCAGTACTTC.

In its sample, this clonotype was seen many times. This chain links TRBV7-9 with TRBJ2-1, with D possibly being TRBD1 (6 bases). The CDR3 covers 16 residues. V lost 4 bases and J lost 5, with 18 bases in between. Germline V gene lookup returns CDR1 SEHNR and CDR2 FQNEAQ (reference sequence). The chain's CDR3 is CASSYRMSGENNEQFF. The DNA of the CDR3 is TGTGCCAGCAGCTACAGGATGTCAGGGGAAAACAATGAGCAGTTCTTC.

This clonotype has at least ten counts. The CDR3 sequence is CSASGRITYNEQFF. The CDR3 coding sequence is TGCAGTGCAAGCGGGAGGATCACCTACAATGAGCAGTTCTTC. The chain uses TRBV20-1 and TRBJ2-1; 9 bases are a match to TRBD2. This CDR3 has 14 residues. V was pared by 6 bases and J by 2 bases, with 5 bases of the junction left unmatched. Germline CDR1 is DFQATT and CDR2 is SNEGSKA (reference sequence).

This clonotype was observed at least ten times. The chain uses TRBV4-3 and TRBJ2-1, with D uncertain. This CDR3 is built from 15 residues. Trimming left V 0 bases short and J 1 base short, with 7 bases between. Looked up from germline, CDR1 is LGHNA and CDR2 is YSLEER. The DNA for the CDR3 is TGCGCCAGCAGCCAAGATAGCACGTCCTACAATGAGCAGTTCTTC. Translated, it gives CASSQDSTSYNEQFF.

This clonotype was picked up many times. CDR3 region: CSGGQGGIGYTF. The CDR3 DNA reads TGCAGCGGGGGACAGGGGGGGATCGGCTACACCTTC. This rearrangement joins TRBV29-1 to TRBJ1-2, with 11 bases matching TRBD1. The CDR3 covers 12 residues. Looked up from germline, CDR1 is SQVTM and CDR2 is ANQGSEA. V lost 7 bases and J lost 8; bases outside the gene matches: 6.

This clonotype was detected many times. The gene calls are TRBV5-5 and TRBJ2-7; the match to TRBD1 covers 7 bases. Germline values: CDR1 SGHKS, CDR2 YYEKEE (reference sequence). The CDR3 contains 15 residues. The V and J ends lost 2 bases and 4 bases, in that order; junction bases with no gene match: 9. The CDR3 is CASSFTGTALYEQYF. The CDR3 nucleotides are TGTGCCAGCAGCTTTACCGGGACAGCCCTTTACGAGCAGTACTTC.

The table lists this clonotype with many counts. The chain links TRBV20-1 to TRBJ2-1, with no clear D. V gave up 2 bases and J gave up 7 bases, with 12 bases separating them. The CDR3 length is 13 residues. From germline, CDR1 is DFQATT and CDR2 SNEGSKA (reference sequence). CDR3 in amino acids: CSARSPAPNEQFF. The CDR3 bases are TGCAGTGCTAGATCCCCAGCCCCGAATGAGCAGTTCTTC.

This clonotype was seen many times. CDR3 DNA sequence: TGTGCCAGCTCACCCCGGACTGTGGACCATGAGCAGTTCTTC. It codes for CASSPRTVDHEQFF. This chain uses TRBV18 with TRBJ2-1; weak D call: TRBD2 (5 bases). The CDR3 covers 14 residues. V shed 3 bases and J shed 8 bases, with 14 bases lying between them. Germline V gene data show CDR1 as KGHSH and CDR2 as LQKENI.

Note on this clonotype: Since a much larger clone is just one base distant, this may be a read error. The CDR3 spells CACSGGRRDVTQYF. DNA of the CDR3: TGTGCCTGCAGTGGGGGAAGGAGGGATGTGACCCAGTACTTC. V usage is TRBV12-3 or TRBV12-4 and J usage is TRBJ2-5; D is possibly TRBD2 (6 bases). The CDR3 has 14 amino acids.

This clonotype was observed at least ten times. The gene calls are TRBV27 and TRBJ2-1; D ambiguous. The CDR3 sequence is 14 residues long. CDR1 MNHEY and CDR2 SMNVEV come from the germline V gene (reference sequence). V was clipped by 6 bases and J by 0 bases, with 9 bases between them. CDR3 sequence reads: CASRTQSSYNEQFF. CDR3 DNA sequence: TGTGCCAGCAGGACTCAGAGCTCCTACAATGAGCAGTTCTTC.

This clonotype was observed many times. This chain joins TRBV5-1 and TRBJ2-1; maybe TRBD1 (5 bases). The CDR3 runs 15 residues. V was cut by 1 base and J by 8 bases, with 16 bases left in between. Per the germline V gene, CDR1 is SGHRS and CDR2 is YFSETQ. The CDR3 sequence is CASSLLQGYTDEQFF. The CDR3 coding sequence is TGCGCCAGCAGCTTGTTGCAGGGATATACGGATGAGCAGTTCTTC.